Included here is one T cell receptor (beta chain) sequence, with context. The diagnostic workup employed clinical symptoms, serum thyroxine, TRAb, thyroid ultrasound and orbital computed tomography. RNA served as the template for amplifying TCR beta CDR3 regions. After a first-round RT-PCR with HTBI primers, a second-round multiplex PCR was run. TCRdb reanalysed the multiplex PCR reads using MiXCR and keeps one entry per CDR3 protein. The sample shows fewer than 400,000 distinct CDR3 sequences, 15% to 20% of them seen only once. Trimming cost V 6 bases and J 6 bases, with 24 bases left between them. This CDR3 is 17 amino acids long. The V gene's germline CDR1 is MNHNS and CDR2 SASEGT. The entry originates in a study of Graves' ophthalmopathy and Graves' hyperthyroidism.

The receptor was derived from a woman aged 18-29 years with Graves' ophthalmopathy. The specimen sequenced was peripheral blood. This chain connects TRBV6-1 to TRBJ1-5, with a weak D call TRBD1 (6 bases). The CDR3 DNA is TGTGCCAGCAGAAAGGGGGGGGAGACAGGTCTAGTTCAGCCCCAGCATTTT. Translated, it gives CASRKGGETGLVQPQHF.